This passage covers 27 T cell receptor beta chains from one sample sequenced in a study of cytomegalovirus exposure and HLA in healthy donors. 60 Vbeta and 13 Jbeta primers were used in PCR. Here immunoSEQ multiplex PCR was the method, and the copy in TCRdb shows in-frame clones only, minus some. The sample lists about 82,000 clones, 10% occurring once. Sequencing was done on a sample of PBMCs. The receptors originated from a man between 60 and 70 years old in good health and CMV-seropositive.

This clone was seen more than once but under ten times. The gene calls are TRBV7-9 and TRBJ2-3; 13 positions agree with TRBD2. Germline-derived CDR1 and CDR2 are SEHNR and FQNEAQ (reference sequence). This CDR3 has 16 amino acids. The V segment lost 5 bases and the J segment 2 bases; nucleotides outside the gene matches: 4. The CDR3 sequence: CASSRGLAGPTDTQYF. The CDR3, as DNA: TGTGCCAGCAGCAGGGGACTAGCGGGACCCACAGATACGCAGTATTTT.

The chain couples TRBV29-1 to TRBJ2-3, with D possibly matching TRBD1 (5 bases). Between the trimmed V and J ends, which lost 6 bases and 6 bases, there was a span of 16 bases. This CDR3 comprises 13 residues. Germline V gene lookup returns CDR1 SQVTM and CDR2 ANQGSEA. The CDR3: CSVFRAARDTQYF. The CDR3 coding sequence is TGCAGCGTCTTCAGGGCGGCGCGGGATACGCAGTATTTT.

This clone was counted only a few times. V and J are TRBV13 and TRBJ1-1, with 10 positions matching TRBD1. Germline CDR1 reads PRHDT; CDR2 reads FYEKMQ (reference sequence). V lost 6 bases, J lost 0 bases, and 7 bases stayed unmatched. The CDR3 consists of 16 residues. The CDR3 loop reads CASRTDRGRLNTEAFF. The CDR3 DNA sequence: TGTGCCAGCAGAACAGACAGGGGGCGCCTGAACACTGAAGCTTTCTTT.

The chain uses TRBV6-5 and TRBJ2-3; 8 positions agree with TRBD1. V gave up 0 bases and J gave up 6 bases; unmatched junction bases: 5. The germline V gene encodes CDR1 MNHEY and CDR2 SVGAGI. The CDR3 consists of 15 residues. The CDR3 spells CASSYSRRQGDTQYF. The CDR3 nucleotides are TGTGCCAGCAGTTACTCGAGGCGACAGGGGGATACGCAGTATTTT.

The chain has TRBV6-5 and TRBJ1-2; TRBD1 matches 11 bases. The CDR3 consists of 15 residues. J lost 4 bases, V lost 5 bases, and 6 bases had no gene match. CDR1 and CDR2 (germline): MNHEY, SVGAGI. CDR3 protein: CASSPGQGEIYGYTF. The CDR3 DNA follows: TGTGCCAGCAGTCCGGGACAGGGGGAGATCTATGGCTACACCTTC.

This clone was recorded a few times. The V gene is TRBV10-3, the J gene TRBJ2-1; 14 positions agree with TRBD2. The CDR3 is made up of 14 amino acids. V lost 6 bases to trimming and J lost 5 bases; unmatched junction nucleotides: 0. CDR1 ENHRY and CDR2 SYGVKD come from the germline V gene. The CDR3 coding sequence is TGTGCCATCAGGACTAGCGGGGGGGACAATGAGCAGTTCTTC. This translates into CAIRTSGGDNEQFF.

CDR3 nucleotide sequence: TGCGCCAGCAGCTTGGGCCCCCTAGCGCGGTCGGCCACAGATACGCAGTATTTT. Its protein product is CASSLGPLARSATDTQYF. The chain is built from TRBV5-1 and TRBJ2-3; a possible D gene is TRBD2 (6 bases). The germline V gene has CDR1 SGHRS and CDR2 YFSETQ. The CDR3 covers 18 residues. V was cut by 0 bases and J by 2 bases, with 19 bases left in between. Full variable domain (remainder filled in from reference TRBV5-1 and TRBJ2-3): KAGVTQTPRYLIKTRGQQVTLSCSPISGHRSVSWYQQTPGQGLQFLFEYFSETQRNKGNFPGRFSGRQFSNSRSEMNVSTLELGDSALYLCASSLGPLARSATDTQYFGPGTRLTVL.

The CDR3 sequence: CASSRLAGAGETQYF. CDR3 sequence (DNA): TGCGCCAGCTCGAGGTTAGCGGGAGCGGGGGAGACCCAGTACTTC. The chain carries TRBV4-1 and TRBJ2-5; TRBD2 matches at 9 bases. Germline loops: CDR1 MGHRA, CDR2 YSYEKL. The CDR3 covers 15 residues. The J segment lost 5 bases and the V segment lost 8 bases, leaving 12 bases of the junction unmatched.

The V call is TRBV4-2, the J call TRBJ2-2, with D possibly being TRBD1 (6 bases). Germline V CDR1 and CDR2: LGHNA, YNFKEQ. V was trimmed by 0 bases and J by 0 bases, leaving 8 bases between them. The CDR3 runs to 16 residues. Here the CDR3 reads CASSQDAGANTGELFF. As DNA, the CDR3 is TGTGCCAGCAGCCAAGATGCAGGGGCGAACACCGGGGAGCTGTTTTTT.

This clone was seen a handful of times. This sequence joins TRBV28 and TRBJ2-1, with TRBD2 identical over 13 bases. The ends lost 4 bases at V and 7 bases at J; junction bases unmatched: 4. The length of the CDR3 is 15 residues. The germline V gene has CDR1 MDHEN and CDR2 SYDVKM. CDR3 in amino acids: CASSSPGLAGNEQFF. DNA for the CDR3: TGTGCCAGCAGTTCCCCGGGACTAGCGGGAAATGAGCAGTTCTTC.

This clone was observed a few times. The chain is built from TRBV27 and TRBJ1-1; D is perhaps TRBD1 (5 bases). With 3 bases removed from V and 11 bases from J, the gap between germline ends came to 13 bases. The germline gives CDR1 MNHEY, CDR2 SMNVEV (reference sequence). This CDR3 comprises 12 residues. CDR3 coding DNA: TGTGCCAGCAGTTTTCCCGGGGGGGTGGCTTTCTTT. This gives the protein CASSFPGGVAFF.

This clone was picked up a small number of times. This chain uses TRBV28 with TRBJ1-5; the match to TRBD1 covers 9 bases. V dropped 11 bases and J dropped 3; count of bases not matched to a gene: 11. Germline CDR1 MDHEN, CDR2 SYDVKM. The CDR3 is 15 amino acids. In DNA form, the CDR3 reads TGTGCCGTTACAGGGGGCCCCAATCCCAATCAGCCCCAGCATTTT. The encoded protein is CAVTGGPNPNQPQHF.

This clone has a handful of counts. J is TRBJ2-1 and V is TRBV5-1; D might be TRBD1 (6 bases). V was cut by 2 bases and J by 7 bases, with 19 bases left in between. This CDR3 region has 16 residues. The germline V gene has CDR1 SGHRS and CDR2 YFSETQ. CDR3 residues: CASSLRTGQSVNEQFF. As DNA, the CDR3 is TGCGCCAGCAGCTTAAGAACAGGACAGTCCGTTAATGAGCAGTTCTTC.

This chain links TRBV29-1 with TRBJ1-2; D not certain. CDR3 length equals 12 residues. Germline V gene lookup returns CDR1 SQVTM and CDR2 ANQGSEA. Deletions cut 3 bases from V and 2 bases from J, with 7 bases between. This CDR3 is CSVEEMNYGYTF. The DNA of the CDR3 is TGCAGCGTTGAGGAGATGAACTATGGCTACACCTTC.

The sample holds a few counts of this clone. The chain has TRBV28 and TRBJ2-1; TRBD2 aligns across 8 bases. Germline V gene lookup returns CDR1 MDHEN and CDR2 SYDVKM. V was clipped by 2 bases and J by 6 bases; unmatched bases: 9. This CDR3 has 16 residues. The CDR3 sequence is CASSLASGGALNEQFF. The CDR3 DNA sequence: TGTGCCAGCAGTTTAGCCAGCGGGGGCGCTCTCAATGAGCAGTTCTTC.

This sequence joins TRBV6-1 and TRBJ1-1; no definite D call. CDR1 and CDR2 (germline): MNHNS, SASEGT. This CDR3 is built from 15 residues. Trimming shortened V by 3 bases and J by 1 base, and 12 bases separated the two germline ends. The CDR3 loop is CASSDRGEANTEAFF. CDR3 nucleotides: TGTGCCAGCAGTGATCGGGGAGAAGCGAACACTGAAGCTTTCTTT.

This clone was observed a few times. This chain connects TRBV19 to TRBJ2-3, with 10 bases aligning to TRBD2. V gave up 0 bases and J gave up 6 bases; unmatched junction bases: 12. Germline assignment: CDR1 LNHDA and CDR2 SQIVND (reference sequence). The CDR3 contains 18 residues. CDR3 in DNA: TGTGCCAGTAGTATAGACGGAGGGGCTAGCGGGAGCCCCGATACGCAGTATTTT. Encoded protein: CASSIDGGASGSPDTQYF.

This clone was detected only a few times. The DNA for the CDR3 is TGTGCCAGCACTAAAGCGGGGGGCGCGAATACGCAGTATTTT. Its translation is CASTKAGGANTQYF. This chain connects TRBV6-5 to TRBJ2-3; 9 bases fit TRBD2. V shed 7 bases and J 7 bases; nucleotides not matched to a gene: 9. The CDR3 is 14 residues long. CDR1 and CDR2 (germline): MNHEY, SVGAGI.

This clone has a handful of counts. This rearrangement joins TRBV6-4 to TRBJ1-1; D gene ambiguous. Germline-derived CDR1 and CDR2 are MRHNA and SNTAGT. The CDR3 has 14 amino acids. V lost 6 bases and J 6 bases, leaving 17 bases between the germline ends. The CDR3 region has the DNA TGTGCCAGCAGATCGGACGGGGAGAGTTCTGAAGCTTTCTTT. Its protein is CASRSDGESSEAFF.

The rearrangement uses TRBV9 and TRBJ1-6, with D uncertain. The CDR3 sequence is 15 residues long. V lost 0 bases, J lost 10 bases, and 14 bases lay in between. CDR1 is SGDLS, CDR2 YYNGEE, per germline. The CDR3 DNA is TGTGCCAGCAGCGTAGCCGCGGTATCTGGGTCACCCCTCCACTTT. Protein product: CASSVAAVSGSPLHF.

This clone was observed a handful of times. This chain links TRBV6-6 with TRBJ2-1; 10 bases fit TRBD2. The V segment lost 6 bases and the J segment 4 bases; nucleotides outside the gene matches: 6. The germline V gene has CDR1 MNHNY and CDR2 SVGAGI (reference sequence). This CDR3 has 15 amino acids. CDR3 in DNA: TGTGCCAGCAGGTCCCTAGCGGGGGTTTACAATGAGCAGTTCTTC. Residues: CASRSLAGVYNEQFF.

This clone occurred a few times. J is TRBJ2-7 and V is TRBV15; D perhaps matches TRBD1 (5 bases). The CDR3 has 13 amino acids. V was trimmed by 1 base and J by 4 bases, leaving 8 bases between them. The germline CDR1 and CDR2 sequences are LNHNV and YYDKDF (reference sequence). This CDR3 reads CATSRAKGYEQYV. CDR3 nucleotide sequence: TGTGCCACCAGCAGAGCTAAGGGGTACGAGCAGTACGTC.

This clone came up a few times. The chain has TRBV5-8 and TRBJ2-5; 7 bases agree with TRBD1. Germline CDR1 and CDR2: SGHTS and YDEGEE. CDR3 length: 16 residues. V shed 0 bases and J 5 bases; nucleotides not matched to a gene: 10. CDR3 coding DNA: TGTGCCAGCAGCTTGGGGCGACAGGGTACCGGGGAGACCCAGTACTTC. Amino acid sequence: CASSLGRQGTGETQYF.

This chain links TRBV7-2 with TRBJ1-3; D remains ambiguous. Germline V gene data show CDR1 as SGHTA and CDR2 as FQGNSA. The CDR3 loop spans 14 amino acids. The ends were cut back, 5 bases at V and 1 base at J, with 9 bases in the middle. In DNA, the CDR3 is TGTGCCAGCAGCCTCGCGACTTCTGGAAACACCATATATTTT. Protein: CASSLATSGNTIYF.

V usage is TRBV5-1 and J usage is TRBJ2-7, with TRBD1 identical over 7 bases. Germline CDR1 is SGHRS and CDR2 is YFSETQ. The CDR3 extends over 15 amino acids. The V and J ends lost 0 bases and 5 bases, in that order; junction bases with no gene match: 8. This CDR3 is CASSLEDRFFDEQYF. The CDR3, as DNA: TGCGCCAGCAGCTTGGAGGACAGGTTTTTCGACGAGCAGTACTTC.

The gene calls are TRBV7-6 and TRBJ2-1, with 12 bases that match TRBD2. The V gene's germline CDR1 is SGHVS and CDR2 FNYEAQ. V trimming: 5 bases; J trimming: 9 bases; junction bases outside the gene matches: 8. The CDR3 is 15 amino acids. The DNA for the CDR3 is TGTGCCAGCAGCCCCCTAGCGGGGGGGCCTAGTGAGCAGTTCTTC. Translation gives CASSPLAGGPSEQFF.

This clone was seen only a few times. Given the absence of the conserved phenylalanine or tryptophan at the CDR3 end, a read error is likely. In DNA, the CDR3 is TGTGCCTGGAAAGGGGCACCGGGGACAGGGGAGCTGTTTTTG. Residues: CAWKGAPGTGELFL. The rearrangement joins TRBV30 to TRBJ2-2; TRBD1 is a possible D gene (6 bases). V dropped 4 bases and J dropped 8 bases, with 17 bases sitting between them. The germline gives CDR1 GTSNPN, CDR2 SVGIG (reference sequence). This CDR3 contains 14 residues.